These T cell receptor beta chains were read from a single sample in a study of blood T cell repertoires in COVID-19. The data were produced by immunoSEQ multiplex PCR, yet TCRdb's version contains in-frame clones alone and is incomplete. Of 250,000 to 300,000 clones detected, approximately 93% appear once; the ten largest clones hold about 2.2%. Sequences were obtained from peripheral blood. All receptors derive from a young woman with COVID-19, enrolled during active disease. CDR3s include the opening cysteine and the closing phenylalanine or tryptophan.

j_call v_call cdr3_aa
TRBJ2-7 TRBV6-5 CASSYPGNEQYF
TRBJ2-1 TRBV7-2 CASSREGTSGRNEQFF
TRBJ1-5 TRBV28 CASSLWVGSNQPQHF
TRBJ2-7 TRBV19 CASSSLEGGLAGGDEQYF
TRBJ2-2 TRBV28 CASSKTAGYTGELFF
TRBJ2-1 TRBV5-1 CASPSPQPGQESYNEQFF
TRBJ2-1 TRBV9 CASSAPPGQYNEQFF
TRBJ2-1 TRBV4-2 CASSQDFSAVRYNEQFF
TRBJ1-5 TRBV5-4 CASSIGTGGNQPQHF
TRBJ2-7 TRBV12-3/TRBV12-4 CASSMGLDHEQYF
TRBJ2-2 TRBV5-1 CASSPIETGELFF
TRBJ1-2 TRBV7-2 CATSDRQNNYGYTF
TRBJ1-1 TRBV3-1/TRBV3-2 CASSNYRVSGTEAFF
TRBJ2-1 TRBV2 CASSPALTGNEQFF
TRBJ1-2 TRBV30 CAWDGTGLYGYTF
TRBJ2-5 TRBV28 CASSLGTGETQYF
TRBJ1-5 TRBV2 CASSEDRTGVQPQHF
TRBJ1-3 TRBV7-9 CASSLEGVRSGNTIYF
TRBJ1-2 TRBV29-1 CSVEDQVLAYTF
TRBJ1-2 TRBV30 CAWSLTVTNNYGYTF
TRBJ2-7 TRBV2 CASSAGQGVFYEQYF
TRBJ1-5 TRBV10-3 CAISELGGGLQPQHF
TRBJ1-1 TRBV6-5 CASSSLSESGTEAFF
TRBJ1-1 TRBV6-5 CASGLGQPGTEAFF
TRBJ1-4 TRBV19 CASSPWNRGNEKLFF
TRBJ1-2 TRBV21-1 CASSNTRDRGVYGYTF
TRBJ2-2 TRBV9 CASSVVSSGRGYTGELFF
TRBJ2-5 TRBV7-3 CASSRTVQETQYF
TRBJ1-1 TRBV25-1 CASRATGVQNTEAFF
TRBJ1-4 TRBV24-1 CATSVGRGSNEKLFF
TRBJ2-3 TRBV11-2 CASSLVYSGHGQGDTQYF
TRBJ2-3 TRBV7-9 CASSFPPRGVGTDTQYF
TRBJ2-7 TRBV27 CASSFRGSEQYF
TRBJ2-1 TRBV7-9 CASSPWGLAGENEQFF
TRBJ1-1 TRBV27 CASKDRVHTEAFF
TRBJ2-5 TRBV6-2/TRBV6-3 CASSLQDQETQYF
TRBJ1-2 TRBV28 CASSLDGYTF
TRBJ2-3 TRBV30 CAWSVRWGRGQGTDTQYF
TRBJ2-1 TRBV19 CASSPLLAGGPNLGQFF
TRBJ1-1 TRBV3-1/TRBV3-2 CASSPSGIGTEAFF
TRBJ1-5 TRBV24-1 CATSADSDQPQHF
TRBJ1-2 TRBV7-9 CASSSPPGTDGYTF
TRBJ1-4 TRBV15 CAAAGGQLNEKLFF
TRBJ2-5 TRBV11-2 CASSRPGRETQYF
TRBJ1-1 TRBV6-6 CASSPSDRTPMNTEAFF
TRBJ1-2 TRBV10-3 CAISEYRAQTNYGYTF
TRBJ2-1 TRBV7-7 CASSAGTGTAYNEQFF
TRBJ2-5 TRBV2 CASSSGLAGGDGWETQYF
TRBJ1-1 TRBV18 CASSPGANTEAFF
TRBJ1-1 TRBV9 CASSAGQGDTEAFF
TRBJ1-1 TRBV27 CASSPGKDRLRDTEAFF
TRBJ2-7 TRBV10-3 CAISESRGQGTEQYF
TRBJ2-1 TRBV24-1 CATSDLMSGNEQFF